This passage covers 8 T cell receptor beta chains from one sample sequenced in a study of T cell changes during pregnancy in multiple sclerosis. TCRdb's copy holds only in-frame clones and misses some; the assay was immunoSEQ multiplex PCR. The profile shows around 50,000 clones, roughly nine tenths of them singletons. Source: CD8+ T cells from peripheral blood mononuclear cells, taken in the second trimester of pregnancy. The source of these receptors is a female donor with multiple sclerosis, enrolled in a pregnancy study.

V gene TRBV4-1 combines with J gene TRBJ2-7; 8 nucleotides match TRBD1. J was trimmed by 2 bases and V by 2 bases; bases with no gene match: 11. From germline, CDR1 is MGHRA and CDR2 YSYEKL. The CDR3 is 17 residues long. CDR3: CASSQLGQGRGTYEQYF. The CDR3 DNA reads TGCGCCAGCAGCCAACTTGGACAGGGCAGAGGGACCTACGAGCAGTACTTC.

This clone turned up a few times. V is TRBV29-1 and J is TRBJ2-1; 8 nucleotides line up with TRBD2. The CDR3 runs 13 residues. V was pared by 4 bases and J by 5 bases, with 4 bases of the junction left unmatched. Per germline, CDR1 SQVTM and CDR2 ANQGSEA. Written as DNA, the CDR3 is TGCAGCGTTGGTAGCGGGGAAGACAATGAGCAGTTCTTC. This codes for CSVGSGEDNEQFF.

In its sample, this clone was seen once. This sequence joins TRBV27 and TRBJ2-2; the match to TRBD1 covers 9 bases. The CDR3 covers 14 residues. The V segment lost 4 bases and the J segment 5 bases; nucleotides outside the gene matches: 2. CDR1 is MNHEY and CDR2 is SMNVEV in the germline V gene (reference sequence). CDR3 nucleotide sequence: TGTGCCAGCAGTTGGGGACAGGGAACCGGGGAGCTGTTTTTT. The encoded protein is CASSWGQGTGELFF.

The chain links TRBV19 to TRBJ1-1; weak D call: TRBD1 (6 bases). This CDR3 is 12 amino acids long. The germline V and J ends were trimmed by 6 bases and 4 bases, with 9 bases remaining between them. CDR1 is LNHDA, CDR2 SQIVND, per germline (reference sequence). The CDR3 here is CASSQGSTEAFF. The CDR3 DNA is TGTGCCAGTAGCCAGGGGTCCACTGAAGCTTTCTTT.

The genes are TRBV9 and TRBJ2-1; 8 nucleotides agree with TRBD2. This CDR3 comprises 15 residues. The germline V gene has CDR1 SGDLS and CDR2 YYNGEE. Trimming at V came to 6 bases and at J to 0 bases, leaving 5 bases not matched to a gene. In nucleotides, the CDR3 is TGTGCCAGCACCGAAAGCGGGAGCTCCTACAATGAGCAGTTCTTC. Translated, it gives CASTESGSSYNEQFF.

The chain is built from TRBV28 and TRBJ2-5; a possible D gene is TRBD1 (6 bases). Per germline, CDR1 MDHEN and CDR2 SYDVKM. The CDR3 sequence is 15 residues long. The V end lost 6 bases, the J end lost 5 bases, and 19 bases lay between the germline ends. The chain's CDR3 is CASSEATGFKETQYF. CDR3 nucleotides: TGTGCCAGCAGCGAAGCAACAGGGTTTAAGGAGACCCAGTACTTC.

This clone has just one count. The chain uses TRBV6-1 and TRBJ2-3; the D gene is possibly TRBD2 (5 bases). Germline V CDR1 and CDR2: MNHNS, SASEGT. This CDR3 is built from 16 residues. Trimming removed 1 base at V and 7 bases at J, with 18 bases between. Written as DNA, the CDR3 is TGTGCCAGCAGTGAAGTCTCCGCCGGGCCGGGGAATACGCAGTATTTT. Its translation is CASSEVSAGPGNTQYF.

The V gene is TRBV30, the J gene TRBJ2-3; possible D gene TRBD2, 5 bases. The germline CDR1 and CDR2 sequences are GTSNPN and SVGIG (reference sequence). Trimming cost V 5 bases and J 4 bases, with 16 bases left between them. This CDR3 spans 14 amino acids. The CDR3: CAWAEGAIADTQYF. The CDR3 DNA follows: TGTGCCTGGGCCGAGGGAGCGATCGCAGATACGCAGTATTTT.